This record concerns one TCR beta chain sequence. These data belong to a study of blood T cell repertoires in COVID-19. Study summary: T cells, B-cell-depleted T cells, or PBMCs provided the cDNA or gDNA that served as material.

Original processing methods: The assay estimated nucleated cells by amplifying reference gene primers. The method was immunoSEQ multiplex PCR; TCRdb's version includes in-frame clones alone and lacks a portion of them. V, J and clone size are taken as reported in that table, and D and trimming were inferred from the DNA itself. The profile shows some 190,000 clones, about 83% of them singletons. Deletions cut 5 bases from V and 7 bases from J, with 23 bases between. Germline V lookup: CDR1 MNHEY, CDR2 SMNVEV (reference sequence). The CDR3 extends over 17 amino acids. The source material was peripheral blood. The genes are TRBV27 and TRBJ1-4, with a weak D call TRBD1 (5 bases). The TCR comes from a person between 65 and 80 years old with COVID-19, enrolled during active disease. The CDR3 DNA reads as TGTGCCAGCAGTAGGGTGTTCGAAGGGGTCAGGGTTGAAAAACTGTTTTTT. Translating gives CASSRVFEGVRVEKLFF.